This note documents a single T cell receptor (beta chain) sequence. The sample originates from a study of blood T cell repertoires in COVID-19. At the level of the study: Acute and convalescent COVID-19 specimens originated in the United States, Italy and Spain. PBMCs, B-cell-depleted T cells, or T cells provided the cDNA or gDNA that made up the material.

The CDR3 runs to 15 residues. Trimming removed 7 bases from V and 5 bases from J; junction bases left unmatched: 7. Germline CDR1 SGHVS, CDR2 FQNEAQ. Original processing methods: Using reference gene primer amplification, nucleated cell counts were estimated. Here immunoSEQ multiplex PCR was the method, and the copy in TCRdb shows in-frame clones only, minus some. The DNA was the basis for D and trimming; V, J and clone size are from that table. The sample lists under 250,000 clones, about 80% occurring once. J is TRBJ2-2 and V is TRBV7-8; 10 nucleotides match TRBD2. The sequencing input was peripheral blood. This clonotype was sampled from a middle-aged man with active or convalescent COVID-19. The CDR3 sequence is CASTERGGRTGELFF. In nucleotides, the CDR3 is TGTGCCAGCACCGAGCGGGGGGGCCGAACCGGGGAGCTGTTTTTT.